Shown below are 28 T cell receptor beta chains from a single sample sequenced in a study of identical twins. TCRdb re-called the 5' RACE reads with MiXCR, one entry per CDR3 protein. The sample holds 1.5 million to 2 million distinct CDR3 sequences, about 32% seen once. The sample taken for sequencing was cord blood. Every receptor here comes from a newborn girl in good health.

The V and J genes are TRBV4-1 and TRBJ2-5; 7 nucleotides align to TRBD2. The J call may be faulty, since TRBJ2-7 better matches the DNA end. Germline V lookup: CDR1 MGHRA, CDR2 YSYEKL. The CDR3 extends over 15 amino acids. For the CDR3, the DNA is TGCGCCAGCAGTTACTCGAAAGGACTAGGGTACGAGCAGTACTTC. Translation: CASSYSKGLGYEQYF.

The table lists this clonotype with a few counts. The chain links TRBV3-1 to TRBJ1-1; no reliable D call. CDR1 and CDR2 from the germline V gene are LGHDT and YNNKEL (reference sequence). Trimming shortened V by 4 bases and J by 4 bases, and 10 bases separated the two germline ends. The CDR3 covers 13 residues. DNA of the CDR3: TGTGCCAGCAGCCCCCAATGGGGCACTGAAGCTTTCTTT. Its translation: CASSPQWGTEAFF.

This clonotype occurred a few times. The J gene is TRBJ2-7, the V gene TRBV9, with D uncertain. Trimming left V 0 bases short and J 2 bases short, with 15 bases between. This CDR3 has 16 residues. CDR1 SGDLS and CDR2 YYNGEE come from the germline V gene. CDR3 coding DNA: TGTGCCAGCAGCGTAGGAGAGGTCCTTCCCGCCTACGAGCAGTACTTC. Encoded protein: CASSVGEVLPAYEQYF.

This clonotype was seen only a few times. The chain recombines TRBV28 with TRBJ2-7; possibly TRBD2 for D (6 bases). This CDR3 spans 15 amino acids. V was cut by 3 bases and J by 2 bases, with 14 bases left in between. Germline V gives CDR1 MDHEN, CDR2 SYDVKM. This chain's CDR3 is CASSLRLDPAYEQYF. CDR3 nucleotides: TGTGCCAGCAGTTTGAGACTAGACCCCGCCTACGAGCAGTACTTC.

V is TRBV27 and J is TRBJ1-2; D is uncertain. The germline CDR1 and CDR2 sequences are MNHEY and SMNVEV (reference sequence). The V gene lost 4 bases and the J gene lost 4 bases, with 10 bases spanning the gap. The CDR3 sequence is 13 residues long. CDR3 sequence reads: CASSYAESYGYTF. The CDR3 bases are TGTGCCAGCAGTTACGCCGAATCCTATGGCTACACCTTC.

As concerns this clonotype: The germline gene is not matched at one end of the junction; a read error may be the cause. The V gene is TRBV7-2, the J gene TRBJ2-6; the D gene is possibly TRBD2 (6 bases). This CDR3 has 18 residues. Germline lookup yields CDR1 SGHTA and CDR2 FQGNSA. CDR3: CASSLDGGAFSGANALTF. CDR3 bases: TGTGCCAGCAGCTTAGATGGAGGGGCCTTCTCTGGGGCCAACGCCCTGACTTTC. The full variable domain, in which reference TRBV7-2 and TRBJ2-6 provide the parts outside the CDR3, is GAGVSQSPSNKVTEKGKDVELRCDPISGHTALYWYRQSLGQGLEFLIYFQGNSAPDKSGLPSDRFSAERTGGSVSTLTIQRTQQEDSAVYLCASSLDGGAFSGANALTFGAGSRLTVL.

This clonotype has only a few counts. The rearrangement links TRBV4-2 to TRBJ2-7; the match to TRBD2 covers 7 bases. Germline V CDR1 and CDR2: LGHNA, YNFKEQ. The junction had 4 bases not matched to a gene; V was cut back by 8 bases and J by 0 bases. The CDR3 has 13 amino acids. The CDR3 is CASAGGISYEQYF. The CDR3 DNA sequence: TGTGCCAGCGCCGGGGGGATCTCCTACGAGCAGTACTTC.

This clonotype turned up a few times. The CDR3 coding sequence is TGTGCCAGCAGTTACGCTACCACTGCAACACAGGGGGTTTATGGCTACACCTTC. This encodes CASSYATTATQGVYGYTF. The chain is built from TRBV6-5 and TRBJ1-2; 8 nucleotides match TRBD1. Losses at the gene ends were 2 bases for V and 5 bases for J; bases not matched to a gene: 16. CDR3 length equals 18 residues. Per germline, CDR1 MNHEY and CDR2 SVGAGI.

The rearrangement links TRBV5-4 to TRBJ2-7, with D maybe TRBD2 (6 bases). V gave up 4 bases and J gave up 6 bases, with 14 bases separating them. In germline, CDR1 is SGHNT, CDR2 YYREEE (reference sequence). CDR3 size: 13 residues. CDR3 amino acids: CASSVGGNLEQYF. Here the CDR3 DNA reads TGTGCCAGCAGCGTGGGGGGAAACCTCGAGCAGTACTTC.

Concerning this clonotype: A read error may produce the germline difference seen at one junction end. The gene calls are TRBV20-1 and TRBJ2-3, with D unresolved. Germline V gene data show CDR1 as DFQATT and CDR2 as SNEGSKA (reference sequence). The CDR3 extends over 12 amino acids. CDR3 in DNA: TGCAGTGCTAGTACGAGCATAGATACGCAGTATTTT. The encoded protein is CSASTSIDTQYF.

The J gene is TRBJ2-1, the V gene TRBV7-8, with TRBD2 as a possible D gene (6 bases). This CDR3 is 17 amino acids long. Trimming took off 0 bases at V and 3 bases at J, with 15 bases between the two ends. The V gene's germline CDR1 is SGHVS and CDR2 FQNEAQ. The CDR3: CASSLAPWRGGYNEQFF. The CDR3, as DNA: TGTGCCAGCAGCTTAGCCCCCTGGCGGGGAGGCTACAATGAGCAGTTCTTC.

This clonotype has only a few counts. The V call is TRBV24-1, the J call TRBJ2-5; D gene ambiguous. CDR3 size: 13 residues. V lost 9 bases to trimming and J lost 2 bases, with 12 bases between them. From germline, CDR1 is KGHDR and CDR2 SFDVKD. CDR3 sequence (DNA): TGTGCCACCGCAGAGTCTGGGCAAGAGACCCAGTACTTC. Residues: CATAESGQETQYF.

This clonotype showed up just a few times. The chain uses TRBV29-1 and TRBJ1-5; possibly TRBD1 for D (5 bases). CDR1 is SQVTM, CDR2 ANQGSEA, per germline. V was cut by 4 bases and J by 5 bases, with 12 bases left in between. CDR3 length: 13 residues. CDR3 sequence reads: CSVGAGWDQPQHF. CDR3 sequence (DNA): TGCAGCGTTGGGGCAGGGTGGGATCAGCCCCAGCATTTT.

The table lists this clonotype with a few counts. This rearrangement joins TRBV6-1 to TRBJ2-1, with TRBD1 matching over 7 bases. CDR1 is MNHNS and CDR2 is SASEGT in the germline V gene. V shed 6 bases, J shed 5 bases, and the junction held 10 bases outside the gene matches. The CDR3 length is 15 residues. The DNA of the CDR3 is TGTGCCAGCAGACCGAAGGGGGCCTATAACAATGAGCAGTTCTTC. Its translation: CASRPKGAYNNEQFF.

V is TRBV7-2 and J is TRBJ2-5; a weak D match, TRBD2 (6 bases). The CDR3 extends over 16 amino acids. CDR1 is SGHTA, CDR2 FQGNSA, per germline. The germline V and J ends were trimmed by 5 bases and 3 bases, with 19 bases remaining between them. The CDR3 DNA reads TGTGCCAGCAGCCCCCGGGGGACTCAAGAGAAAGAGACCCAGTACTTC. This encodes CASSPRGTQEKETQYF. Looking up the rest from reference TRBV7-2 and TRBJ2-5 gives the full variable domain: GAGVSQSPSNKVTEKGKDVELRCDPISGHTALYWYRQSLGQGLEFLIYFQGNSAPDKSGLPSDRFSAERTGGSVSTLTIQRTQQEDSAVYLCASSPRGTQEKETQYFGPGTRLLVL.

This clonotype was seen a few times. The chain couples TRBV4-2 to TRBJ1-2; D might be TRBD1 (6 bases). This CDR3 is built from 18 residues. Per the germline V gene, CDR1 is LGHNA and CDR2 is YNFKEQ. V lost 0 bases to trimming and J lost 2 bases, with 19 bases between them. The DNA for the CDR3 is TGTGCCAGCAGCCAAGATAGGGGAACAGGGTTGGGGAACTATGGCTACACCTTC. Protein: CASSQDRGTGLGNYGYTF.

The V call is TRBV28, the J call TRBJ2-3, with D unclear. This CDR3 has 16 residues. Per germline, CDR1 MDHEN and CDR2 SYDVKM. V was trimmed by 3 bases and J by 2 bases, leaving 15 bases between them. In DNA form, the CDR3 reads TGTGCCAGCAGTTTTTCAAGGTCGGGCCCCACAGATACGCAGTATTTT. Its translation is CASSFSRSGPTDTQYF.

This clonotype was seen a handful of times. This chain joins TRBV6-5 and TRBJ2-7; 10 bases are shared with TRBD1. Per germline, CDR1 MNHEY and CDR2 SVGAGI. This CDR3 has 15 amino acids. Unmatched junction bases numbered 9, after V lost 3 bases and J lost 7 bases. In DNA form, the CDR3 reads TGTGCCAGCAGTTATGACGGGACAGGGGTCTGGGAGCAGTACTTC. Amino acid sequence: CASSYDGTGVWEQYF.

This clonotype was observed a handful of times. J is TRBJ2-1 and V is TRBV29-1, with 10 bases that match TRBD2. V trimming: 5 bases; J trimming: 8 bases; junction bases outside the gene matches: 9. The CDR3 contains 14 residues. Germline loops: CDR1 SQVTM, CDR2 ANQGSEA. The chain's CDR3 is CSVMKRSGGDEQFF. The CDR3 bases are TGCAGCGTTATGAAACGAAGCGGGGGGGATGAGCAGTTCTTC.

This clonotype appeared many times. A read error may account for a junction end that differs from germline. The CDR3 region is CASSPDRVGYTF. CDR3 nucleotide sequence: TGTGCCAGCAGCCCCGACAGGGTTGGCTACACCTTC. This sequence joins TRBV5-1 and TRBJ1-2, with TRBD1 identical over 7 bases. Germline V lookup: CDR1 SGHRS, CDR2 YFSETQ. CDR3 length: 12 amino acids.

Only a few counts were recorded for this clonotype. In nucleotides, the CDR3 is TGTGCCAGCAGCCGGAACCTAGGCTCCTACGAGCAGTACTTC. It yields the protein CASSRNLGSYEQYF. The J gene is TRBJ2-7, the V gene TRBV3-1, with D uncertain. V lost 4 bases and J lost 0, with 10 bases in between. Germline V gene lookup returns CDR1 LGHDT and CDR2 YNNKEL (reference sequence). This CDR3 has 14 residues.

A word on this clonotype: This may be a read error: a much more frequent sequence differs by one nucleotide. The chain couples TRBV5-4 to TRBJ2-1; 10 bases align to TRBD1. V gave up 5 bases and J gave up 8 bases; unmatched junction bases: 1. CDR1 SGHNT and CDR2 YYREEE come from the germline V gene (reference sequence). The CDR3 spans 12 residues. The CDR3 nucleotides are TGTGCCAGCAGGACAGGGGGCGATGAGCAGTTCTTC. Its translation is CASRTGGDEQFF. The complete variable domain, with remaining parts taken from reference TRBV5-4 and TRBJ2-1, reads ETGVTQSPTHLIKTRGQQVTLRCSSQSGHNTVSWYQQALGQGPQFIFQYYREEENGRGNFPPRFSGLQFPNYSSELNVNALELDDSALYLCASRTGGDEQFFGPGTRLTVL.

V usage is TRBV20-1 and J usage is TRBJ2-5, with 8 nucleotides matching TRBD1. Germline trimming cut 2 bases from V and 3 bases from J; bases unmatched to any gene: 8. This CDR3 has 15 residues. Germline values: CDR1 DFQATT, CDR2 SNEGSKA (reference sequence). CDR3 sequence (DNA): TGCAGTGCTAGAATCTCGCAGGGGGCCAAAGAGACCCAGTACTTC. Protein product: CSARISQGAKETQYF.

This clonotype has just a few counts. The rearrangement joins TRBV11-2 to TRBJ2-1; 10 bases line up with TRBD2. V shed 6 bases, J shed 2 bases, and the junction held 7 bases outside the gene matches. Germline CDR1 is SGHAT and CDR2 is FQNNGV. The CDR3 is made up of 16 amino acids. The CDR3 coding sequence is TGTGCCAGCAGGTCAACTAGCGGGAAAACCTACAATGAGCAGTTCTTC. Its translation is CASRSTSGKTYNEQFF.

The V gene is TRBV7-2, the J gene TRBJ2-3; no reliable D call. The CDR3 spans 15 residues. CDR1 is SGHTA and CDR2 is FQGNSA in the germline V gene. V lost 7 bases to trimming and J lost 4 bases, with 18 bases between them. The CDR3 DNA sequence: TGTGCCAGCACCTATCTTCCCCAGGTCGCAGATACGCAGTATTTT. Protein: CASTYLPQVADTQYF.

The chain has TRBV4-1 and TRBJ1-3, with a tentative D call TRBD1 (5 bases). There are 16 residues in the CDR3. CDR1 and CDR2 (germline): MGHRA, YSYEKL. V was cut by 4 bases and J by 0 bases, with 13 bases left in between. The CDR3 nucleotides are TGCGCCAGCAGCCTACTCGGGACTTTCTCTGGAAACACCATATATTTT. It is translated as CASSLLGTFSGNTIYF.

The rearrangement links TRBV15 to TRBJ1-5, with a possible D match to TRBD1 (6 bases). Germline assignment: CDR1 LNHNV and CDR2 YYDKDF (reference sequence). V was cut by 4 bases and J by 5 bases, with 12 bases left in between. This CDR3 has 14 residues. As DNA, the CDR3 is TGTGCCACCAGCACCACAGGGATCGATCAGCCCCAGCATTTT. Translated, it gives CATSTTGIDQPQHF.

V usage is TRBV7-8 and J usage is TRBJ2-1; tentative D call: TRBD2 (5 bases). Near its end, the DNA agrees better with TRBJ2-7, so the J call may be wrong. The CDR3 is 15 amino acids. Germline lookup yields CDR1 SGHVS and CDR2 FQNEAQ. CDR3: CASSLMGAIYNEQYF. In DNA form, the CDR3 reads TGTGCCAGCAGCTTAATGGGAGCAATCTACAATGAGCAGTACTTC.